This T cell receptor beta chain was sequenced in a study of blood T cell repertoires in COVID-19. On the study more broadly: PBMCs, B-cell-depleted T cells, or T cells provided the cDNA or gDNA that made up the material.

The repertoire was sequenced with immunoSEQ multiplex PCR; TCRdb's copy has only in-frame clones and lacks some. This sample has some 120,000 clones, with roughly 83% found just once. V shed 6 bases, J shed 0 bases, and the junction held 7 bases outside the gene matches. The CDR3 sequence is 16 residues long. Per germline, CDR1 MNHNY and CDR2 SVGAGI (reference sequence). The chain employs TRBV6-6 and TRBJ1-4, with TRBD1 identical over 7 bases. This clonotype was obtained from a woman under 40 who had recovered from COVID-19. Sequencing was carried out using peripheral blood. The CDR3 nucleotides read TGTGCCAGCAGACAAGACAGGGCCGCAACTAATGAAAAACTGTTTTTT. Amino acid sequence: CASRQDRAATNEKLFF.